One and the same sample provided the 23 T cell receptor beta chains below, sequenced in a study of vaccination effects on CD4 cells after COVID-19. Isolation of CD4+ T cells took place after less than 12 days of culture. Two doses of BNT162b2 or mRNA-1273 vaccine were administered to participants. Measured with immunoSEQ multiplex PCR; TCRdb has only the in-frame clones, and not every one. The sample yields tens of thousands of clones, over 75% seen once. Their antigens are not known. Here the sequenced sample was CD4+ T cells from PBMCs cultured without peptide, taken after COVID-19 vaccination. The receptors shown here come from a human donor who received a COVID-19 vaccine.

The gene calls are TRBV6-5 and TRBJ1-2, with D possibly being TRBD1 (5 bases). V lost 2 bases, J lost 5 bases, and 9 bases lay in between. The CDR3 runs 13 residues. The germline V gene encodes CDR1 MNHEY and CDR2 SVGAGI. CDR3 nucleotide sequence: TGTGCCAGCAGTTACAAGGCAGGGTATGGCTACACCTTC. This encodes CASSYKAGYGYTF.

The chain uses TRBV10-3 and TRBJ1-5, with D maybe TRBD1 (5 bases). V was clipped by 2 bases and J by 9 bases, with 8 bases between them. The CDR3 consists of 12 residues. From germline, CDR1 is ENHRY and CDR2 SYGVKD. Here the CDR3 DNA reads TGTGCCATCAGTGAGACCGGGGGGCCCCAGCATTTT. Amino acid sequence: CAISETGGPQHF.

This chain uses TRBV6-5 with TRBJ1-4; D unclear. Trimming took 3 bases from V and 6 from J, leaving 11 bases between them. Germline V gene lookup returns CDR1 MNHEY and CDR2 SVGAGI. This CDR3 is built from 14 residues. CDR3 protein: CASSYSWTDEKLFF. CDR3 nucleotide sequence: TGTGCCAGCAGTTATTCCTGGACGGATGAAAAACTGTTTTTT.

The sample holds many counts of this clone. V usage is TRBV4-1 and J usage is TRBJ2-1; D perhaps matches TRBD1 (6 bases). Germline V gene lookup returns CDR1 MGHRA and CDR2 YSYEKL. The CDR3 contains 16 residues. Trimming removed 1 base from V and 5 bases from J, with 15 bases in between. CDR3 in amino acids: CASSQVQWGQNNEQFF. CDR3 DNA sequence: TGCGCCAGCAGCCAAGTTCAGTGGGGGCAGAACAATGAGCAGTTCTTC.

This clone has a handful of counts. This chain links TRBV10-1 with TRBJ2-2, with TRBD2 as a possible D gene (6 bases). Trimming took off 0 bases at V and 1 base at J, with 18 bases between the two ends. Per the germline V gene, CDR1 is WNHNN and CDR2 is SYGVQD (reference sequence). The CDR3 length is 19 residues. CDR3 sequence (DNA): TGCGCCAGCAGTGAGTCAGGGACTTGGTTAAGCGAGAACACCGGGGAGCTGTTTTTT. Translated: CASSESGTWLSENTGELFF.

The J gene is TRBJ2-4, the V gene TRBV5-1; no clear D gene. Germline V gives CDR1 SGHRS, CDR2 YFSETQ. V was pared by 1 base and J by 6 bases, with 14 bases between. This CDR3 comprises 15 residues. The DNA of the CDR3 is TGCGCCAGCAGCTTGTATCCCAAGGGCCTAAACATTCAGTACTTC. Translated, it gives CASSLYPKGLNIQYF.

The genes are TRBV4-2 and TRBJ2-1, with 8 nucleotides matching TRBD1. J gave up 6 bases and V 4 bases, and 11 bases lay outside the gene matches. This CDR3 comprises 16 residues. The V gene's germline CDR1 is LGHNA and CDR2 YNFKEQ. DNA for the CDR3: TGTGCCAGCAGCCGGCTCGGACAGGGTAAATTCAATGAGCAGTTCTTC. This encodes CASSRLGQGKFNEQFF.

The rearrangement uses TRBV5-1 and TRBJ2-5; D could derive from TRBD1 or TRBD2 (5 bases each). V lost 4 bases, J lost 0 bases, and 13 bases lay in between. The germline V gene has CDR1 SGHRS and CDR2 YFSETQ. The CDR3 contains 15 residues. CDR3: CASSSSGTDQETQYF. CDR3 coding DNA: TGCGCCAGCAGCAGTTCCGGGACGGACCAAGAGACCCAGTACTTC.

V and J are TRBV19 and TRBJ2-1, with D tentatively TRBD1 or TRBD2 (5 bases each). V lost 5 bases to trimming and J lost 9 bases, with 14 bases between them. CDR3 length: 13 amino acids. Germline loops: CDR1 LNHDA, CDR2 SQIVND (reference sequence). CDR3 in DNA: TGTGCCAGTAGTGGTAGACCTGGGGGTGAGCAGTTCTTC. This translates into CASSGRPGGEQFF. The whole variable domain, remainder taken from reference TRBV19 and TRBJ2-1, is DGGITQSPKYLFRKEGQNVTLSCEQNLNHDAMYWYRQDPGQGLRLIYYSQIVNDFQKGDIAEGYSVSREKKESFPLTVTSAQKNPTAFYLCASSGRPGGEQFFGPGTRLTVL.

The chain has TRBV29-1 and TRBJ1-1; D unclear. CDR1 SQVTM and CDR2 ANQGSEA come from the germline V gene. The length of the CDR3 is 13 residues. V was shortened by 1 base and J by 1 base, with 7 bases between the two germline ends. In DNA form, the CDR3 reads TGCAGCGTTGAAGTCACTGCGAACACTGAAGCTTTCTTT. It specifies CSVEVTANTEAFF.

This chain joins TRBV11-2 and TRBJ2-3; D assignment may be TRBD1 or TRBD2 (6 bases each). The V end lost 6 bases, the J end lost 0 bases, and 13 bases lay between the germline ends. The CDR3 spans 15 residues. The germline gives CDR1 SGHAT, CDR2 FQNNGV. The CDR3 is CASRSRGLSTDTQYF. For the CDR3, the DNA is TGTGCCAGCAGGTCTCGGGGGCTTAGCACAGATACGCAGTATTTT.

The chain links TRBV3-1 (or the pseudogene TRBV3-2) to TRBJ1-6, with 10 bases matching TRBD1. The ends lost 5 bases at V and 9 bases at J; junction bases unmatched: 4. The CDR3 consists of 14 residues. Per germline, CDR1 LGHDT and CDR2 YNNKEL (reference sequence). The CDR3 is CASSLGQGSSPLHF. The CDR3 DNA reads as TGTGCCAGCAGCTTGGGACAGGGGAGTTCACCCCTCCACTTT.

The chain couples TRBV20-1 to TRBJ2-3, with D unresolved. Germline V lookup: CDR1 DFQATT, CDR2 SNEGSKA (reference sequence). The V and J ends lost 3 bases and 4 bases respectively, with 2 bases between them. The CDR3 has 10 residues. CDR3 loop: CSASADTQYF. CDR3 bases: TGCAGTGCTAGTGCAGATACGCAGTATTTT.

The rearrangement joins TRBV6-6 to TRBJ2-2, with D maybe TRBD2 (6 bases). Per the germline V gene, CDR1 is MNHNY and CDR2 is SVGAGI (reference sequence). V shed 2 bases and J shed 1 base, with 11 bases lying between them. This CDR3 spans 16 amino acids. CDR3 DNA sequence: TGTGCCAGCAGTTACGGGGGGTCCGGGAACACCGGGGAGCTGTTTTTT. This codes for CASSYGGSGNTGELFF.

The chain has TRBV6-5 and TRBJ1-4, with a possible D match to TRBD1 (6 bases). Trimming pared 8 bases from V and 12 bases from J, leaving 19 bases between. In germline, CDR1 is MNHEY, CDR2 SVGAGI. The CDR3 extends over 13 amino acids. The CDR3 protein is CASSGQRSEELFF. The DNA for the CDR3 is TGTGCCAGCTCAGGACAGCGTAGCGAGGAACTGTTTTTT.

This chain joins TRBV2 and TRBJ1-2; no clear D gene. The CDR3 sequence is 14 residues long. V was trimmed by 5 bases and J by 3 bases, leaving 13 bases between them. Germline CDR1 and CDR2: SNHLY and FYNNEI. CDR3 sequence (DNA): TGTGCCAGCAGTTACATGACGAGTGACTATGGCTACACCTTC. This translates into CASSYMTSDYGYTF.

The chain couples TRBV18 to TRBJ2-5; perhaps TRBD2 as D (5 bases). The CDR3 loop spans 13 amino acids. The V end lost 6 bases, the J end lost 1 base, and 9 bases lay between the germline ends. CDR1 KGHSH and CDR2 LQKENI come from the germline V gene. Here the CDR3 reads CASSRGSQETQYF. The CDR3 nucleotides are TGTGCCAGCTCTCGCGGGTCCCAAGAGACCCAGTACTTC.

The chain joins TRBV29-1 to TRBJ1-2; D remains unclear. With 4 bases removed from V and 5 bases from J, the gap between germline ends came to 11 bases. The CDR3 is 12 residues long. CDR1 is SQVTM and CDR2 is ANQGSEA in the germline V gene. The CDR3 loop is CSVGDTWYGYTF. The DNA of the CDR3 is TGCAGCGTTGGCGACACGTGGTATGGCTACACCTTC.

The gene calls are TRBV10-3 and TRBJ2-1; 7 bases fit TRBD1. Germline V lookup: CDR1 ENHRY, CDR2 SYGVKD. Germline trimming cut 3 bases from V and 4 bases from J; bases unmatched to any gene: 3. The CDR3 runs to 14 residues. In nucleotides, the CDR3 is TGTGCCATCAGTGATAGGACAGGATACAATGAGCAGTTCTTC. It specifies CAISDRTGYNEQFF.

Here the CDR3 reads CAIKGQGENYEQYV. As DNA, the CDR3 is TGTGCCATCAAAGGACAGGGGGAGAACTACGAGCAGTACGTC. The chain links TRBV10-3 to TRBJ2-7, with 10 positions matching TRBD1. After removal of 7 bases from V and 3 bases from J, the junction contained 6 bases not matched to a gene. Germline loops: CDR1 ENHRY, CDR2 SYGVKD. The CDR3 totals 14 residues.

This clone was seen a few times. The chain couples TRBV10-2 to TRBJ2-2, with D uncertain. CDR3 length equals 18 residues. Germline values: CDR1 WSHSY, CDR2 SAAADI. Trimming took off 0 bases at V and 2 bases at J, with 16 bases between the two ends. The CDR3: CASSESSPGRINTGELFF. The CDR3 DNA reads TGCGCCAGCAGTGAGTCGAGCCCCGGCAGGATCAACACCGGGGAGCTGTTTTTT.

This rearrangement joins TRBV29-1 to TRBJ1-2; D is unresolved. This CDR3 has 13 residues. V was pared by 4 bases and J by 0 bases, with 9 bases between. The germline V gene encodes CDR1 SQVTM and CDR2 ANQGSEA. CDR3: CSVGTGTNYGYTF. The DNA of the CDR3 is TGCAGCGTTGGGACGGGTACTAACTATGGCTACACCTTC.

This chain connects TRBV7-2 to TRBJ1-1; no firm D call. Trimming took off 1 base at V and 0 bases at J, with 9 bases between the two ends. The germline gives CDR1 SGHTA, CDR2 FQGNSA. The CDR3 extends over 15 amino acids. The CDR3 DNA follows: TGTGCCAGCAGCTTAGGTCCAGTCATGAACACTGAAGCTTTCTTT. Translation: CASSLGPVMNTEAFF.